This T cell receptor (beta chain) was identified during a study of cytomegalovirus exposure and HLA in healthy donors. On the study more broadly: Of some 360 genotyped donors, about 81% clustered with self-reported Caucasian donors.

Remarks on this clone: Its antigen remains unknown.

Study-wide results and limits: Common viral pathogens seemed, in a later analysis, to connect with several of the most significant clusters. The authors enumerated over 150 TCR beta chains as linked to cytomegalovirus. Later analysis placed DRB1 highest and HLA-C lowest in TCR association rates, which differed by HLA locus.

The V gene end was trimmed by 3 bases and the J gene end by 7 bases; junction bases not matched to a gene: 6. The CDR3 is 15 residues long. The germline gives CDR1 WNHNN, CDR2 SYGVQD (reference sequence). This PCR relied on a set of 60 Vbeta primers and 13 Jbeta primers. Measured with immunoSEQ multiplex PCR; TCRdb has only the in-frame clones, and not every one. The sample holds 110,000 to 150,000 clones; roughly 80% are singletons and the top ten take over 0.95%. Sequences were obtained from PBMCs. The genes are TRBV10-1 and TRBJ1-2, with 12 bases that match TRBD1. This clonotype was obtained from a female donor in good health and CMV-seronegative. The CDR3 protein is CASSDSGQGAGGYTF. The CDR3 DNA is TGCGCCAGCAGTGACTCGGGACAGGGGGCGGGTGGCTACACCTTC.